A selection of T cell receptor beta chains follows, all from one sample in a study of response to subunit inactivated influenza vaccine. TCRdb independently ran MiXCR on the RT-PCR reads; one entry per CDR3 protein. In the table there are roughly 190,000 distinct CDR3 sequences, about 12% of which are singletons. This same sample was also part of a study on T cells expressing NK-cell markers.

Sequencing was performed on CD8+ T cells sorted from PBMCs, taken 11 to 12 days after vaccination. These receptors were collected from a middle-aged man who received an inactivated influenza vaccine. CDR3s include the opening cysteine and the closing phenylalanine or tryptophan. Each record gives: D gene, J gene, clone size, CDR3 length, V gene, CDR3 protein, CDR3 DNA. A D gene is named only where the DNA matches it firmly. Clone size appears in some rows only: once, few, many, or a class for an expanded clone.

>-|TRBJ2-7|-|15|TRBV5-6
CASSLVTDNSYEQYF
TGTGCCAGCAGCTTGGTCACGGACAACTCCTACGAGCAGTACTTC
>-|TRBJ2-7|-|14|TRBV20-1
CSARDHIESYEQYF
TGCAGTGCTAGAGATCACATCGAGAGCTACGAGCAGTACTTC
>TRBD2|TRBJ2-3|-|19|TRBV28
CASSPLTGLAGVSTDTQYF
TGTGCCAGCAGTCCATTAACGGGACTAGCGGGGGTTAGCACAGATACGCAGTATTTT
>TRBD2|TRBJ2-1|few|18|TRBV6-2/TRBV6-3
CASTNWETSGSEVHEQFF
TGTGCCAGCACCAACTGGGAGACTAGCGGGAGTGAGGTACATGAGCAGTTCTTC
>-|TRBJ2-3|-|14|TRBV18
CASSPLTGPDTQYF
TGTGCCAGCTCACCACTTACAGGGCCAGATACGCAGTATTTT
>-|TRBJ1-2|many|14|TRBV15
CATSRDLDLGGYTF
TGTGCCACCAGCAGAGATCTCGACTTAGGTGGCTACACCTTC
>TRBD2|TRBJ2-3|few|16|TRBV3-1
CASSQLAGGPVDTQYF
TGTGCCAGCAGCCAGCTAGCGGGAGGGCCTGTAGATACGCAGTATTTT
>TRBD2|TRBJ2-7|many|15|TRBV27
CASSRGGPPAGEQYF
TGTGCCAGCAGTCGGGGGGGTCCGCCAGCGGGGGAGCAGTACTTC
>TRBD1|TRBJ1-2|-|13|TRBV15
CATSRGTGRGYTF
TGTGCCACCAGCAGAGGGACAGGGCGAGGCTACACCTTC
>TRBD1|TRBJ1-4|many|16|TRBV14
CASSRENDREGEKLFF
TGTGCCAGCAGCCGAGAAAATGACAGGGAAGGGGAAAAACTGTTTTTT
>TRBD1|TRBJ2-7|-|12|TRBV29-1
CSVATGTAEQYF
TGCAGCGTTGCTACCGGGACAGCCGAGCAGTACTTC
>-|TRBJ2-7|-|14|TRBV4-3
CASSQGAAGYEQYF
TGCGCCAGCAGCCAGGGGGCTGCAGGGTACGAGCAGTACTTC
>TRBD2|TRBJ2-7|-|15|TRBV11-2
CASSRSGGALYEQYF
TGTGCCAGCAGCCGGAGCGGGGGGGCCTTGTACGAGCAGTACTTC
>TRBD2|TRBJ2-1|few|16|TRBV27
CASSDGTSGGGNEQFF
TGTGCCAGCAGTGATGGGACTAGCGGGGGGGGCAATGAGCAGTTCTTC
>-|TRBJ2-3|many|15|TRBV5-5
CASSLLTEGTDTQYF
TGTGCCAGCAGCTTACTGACCGAGGGTACAGATACGCAGTATTTT
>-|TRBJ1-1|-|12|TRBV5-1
CASSPSGFEAFF
TGCGCCAGCAGCCCAAGTGGGTTTGAAGCTTTCTTT
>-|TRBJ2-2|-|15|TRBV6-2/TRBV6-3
CASSYPQGNTGELFF
TGTGCCAGCAGTTACCCGCAGGGTAACACCGGGGAGCTGTTTTTT
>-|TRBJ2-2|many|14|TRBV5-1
CASSLAGGTGELFF
TGCGCCAGCAGCTTGGCCGGGGGTACCGGGGAGCTGTTTTTT
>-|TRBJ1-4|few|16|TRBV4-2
CASSQELAATNEKLFF
TGTGCCAGCAGCCAAGAACTCGCAGCAACTAATGAAAAACTGTTTTTT
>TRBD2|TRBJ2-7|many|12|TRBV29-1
CSATREGYEQYF
TGCAGCGCAACGCGGGAGGGCTACGAGCAGTACTTC